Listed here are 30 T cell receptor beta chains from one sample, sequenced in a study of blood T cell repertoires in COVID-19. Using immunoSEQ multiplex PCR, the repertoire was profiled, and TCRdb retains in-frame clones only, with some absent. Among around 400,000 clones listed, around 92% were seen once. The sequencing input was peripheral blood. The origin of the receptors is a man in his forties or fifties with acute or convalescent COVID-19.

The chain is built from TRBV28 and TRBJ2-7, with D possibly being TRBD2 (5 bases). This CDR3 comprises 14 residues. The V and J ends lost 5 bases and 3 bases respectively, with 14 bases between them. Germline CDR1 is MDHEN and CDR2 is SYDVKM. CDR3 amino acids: CASSLYRGLYEQYF. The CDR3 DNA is TGTGCCAGCAGTCTGTATAGAGGGCTCTACGAGCAGTACTTC.

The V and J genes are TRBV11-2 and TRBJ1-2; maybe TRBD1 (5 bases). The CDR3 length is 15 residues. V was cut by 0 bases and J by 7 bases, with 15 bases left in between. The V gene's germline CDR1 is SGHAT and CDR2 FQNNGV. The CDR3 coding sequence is TGTGCCAGCAGCTTAGATCCTAACAGGAACCCTGGCTACACCTTC. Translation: CASSLDPNRNPGYTF.

CDR3 nucleotides: TGTGCCACCGAGAGGGCTGGGATGAACACTGAAGCTTTCTTT. This translates into CATERAGMNTEAFF. The gene calls are TRBV10-3 and TRBJ1-1, with unresolved D. CDR1 is ENHRY and CDR2 is SYGVKD in the germline V gene. The CDR3 loop spans 14 amino acids. Trimming cost V 10 bases and J 0 bases, with 15 bases left between them.

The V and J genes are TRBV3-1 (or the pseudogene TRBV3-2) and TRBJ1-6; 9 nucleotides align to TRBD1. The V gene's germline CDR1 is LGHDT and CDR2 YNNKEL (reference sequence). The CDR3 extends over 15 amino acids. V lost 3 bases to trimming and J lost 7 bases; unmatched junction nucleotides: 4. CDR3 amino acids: CASSQGTGKNSPLHF. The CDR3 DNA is TGTGCCAGCAGCCAGGGGACAGGGAAGAATTCACCCCTCCACTTT.

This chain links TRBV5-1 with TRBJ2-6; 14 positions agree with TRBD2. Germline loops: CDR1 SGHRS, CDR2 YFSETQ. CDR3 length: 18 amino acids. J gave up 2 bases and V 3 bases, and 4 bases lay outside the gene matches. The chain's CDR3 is CASSSLTSGGAGANVLTF. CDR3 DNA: TGCGCCAGCAGCTCCCTGACTAGCGGGGGGGCTGGGGCCAACGTCCTGACTTTC.

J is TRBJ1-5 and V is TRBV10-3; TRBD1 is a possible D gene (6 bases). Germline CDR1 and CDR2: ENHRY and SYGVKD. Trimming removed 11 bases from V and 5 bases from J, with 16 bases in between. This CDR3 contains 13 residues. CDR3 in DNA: TGTGCCGTTAACCAGGGGAATGATCAGCCCCAGCATTTT. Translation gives CAVNQGNDQPQHF.

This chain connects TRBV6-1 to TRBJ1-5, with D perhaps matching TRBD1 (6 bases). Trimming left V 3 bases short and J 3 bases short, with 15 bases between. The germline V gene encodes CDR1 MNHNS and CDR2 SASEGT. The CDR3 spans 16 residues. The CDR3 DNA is TGTGCCAGCAGTGATATGGCCTTGGGGGCCAATCAGCCCCAGCATTTT. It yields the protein CASSDMALGANQPQHF.

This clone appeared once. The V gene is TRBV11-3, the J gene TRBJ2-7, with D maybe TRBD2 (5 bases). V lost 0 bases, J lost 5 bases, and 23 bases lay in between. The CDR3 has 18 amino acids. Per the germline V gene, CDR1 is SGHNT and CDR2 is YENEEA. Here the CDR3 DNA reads TGTGCCAGCAGCTTAGATAGGAGCGGCCTTCGGTTTCGACACGAGCAGTACTTC. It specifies CASSLDRSGLRFRHEQYF.

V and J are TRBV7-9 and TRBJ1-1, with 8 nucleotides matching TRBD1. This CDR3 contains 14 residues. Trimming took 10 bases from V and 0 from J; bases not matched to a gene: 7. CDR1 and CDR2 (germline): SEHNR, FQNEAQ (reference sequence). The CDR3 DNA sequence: TGTGCCATCACTGGGGACAGGTTGAACACTGAAGCTTTCTTT. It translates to CAITGDRLNTEAFF.

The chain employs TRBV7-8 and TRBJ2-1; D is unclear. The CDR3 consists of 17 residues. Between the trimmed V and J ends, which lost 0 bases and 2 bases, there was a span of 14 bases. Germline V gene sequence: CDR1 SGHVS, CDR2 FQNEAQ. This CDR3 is CASSLARGRPPYNEQFF. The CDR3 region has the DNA TGTGCCAGCAGCTTAGCCCGCGGTAGACCTCCCTACAATGAGCAGTTCTTC.

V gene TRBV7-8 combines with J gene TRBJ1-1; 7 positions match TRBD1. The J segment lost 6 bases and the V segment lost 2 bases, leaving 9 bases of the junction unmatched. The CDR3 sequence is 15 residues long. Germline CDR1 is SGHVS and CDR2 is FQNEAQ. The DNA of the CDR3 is TGTGCCAGCAGCTTATTGCGACCCGGGACAGCTGAAGCTTTCTTT. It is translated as CASSLLRPGTAEAFF.

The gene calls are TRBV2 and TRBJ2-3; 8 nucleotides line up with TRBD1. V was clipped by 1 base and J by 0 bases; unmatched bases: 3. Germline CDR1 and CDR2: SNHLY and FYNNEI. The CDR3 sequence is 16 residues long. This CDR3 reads CASSEGTGPSTDTQYF. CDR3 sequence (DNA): TGTGCCAGCAGTGAAGGGACAGGGCCTAGCACAGATACGCAGTATTTT.

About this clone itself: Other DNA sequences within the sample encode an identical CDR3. CDR3 in DNA: TGTGCCAGCAGCCAGAGACTAGCGGGTGGCACAGATACGCAGTATTTT. The encoded protein is CASSQRLAGGTDTQYF. The chain uses TRBV4-2 and TRBJ2-3; 10 bases are a match to TRBD2. Trimming removed 3 bases from V and 1 base from J; junction bases left unmatched: 4. The germline gives CDR1 LGHNA, CDR2 YNFKEQ. The CDR3 is 16 residues long.

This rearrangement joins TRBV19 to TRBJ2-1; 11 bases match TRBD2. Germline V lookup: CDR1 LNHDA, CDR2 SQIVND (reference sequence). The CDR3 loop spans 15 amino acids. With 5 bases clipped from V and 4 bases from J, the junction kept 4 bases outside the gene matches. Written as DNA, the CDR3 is TGTGCCAGTAGTCGACTAGCGGGGCTTTACAATGAGCAGTTCTTC. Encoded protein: CASSRLAGLYNEQFF.

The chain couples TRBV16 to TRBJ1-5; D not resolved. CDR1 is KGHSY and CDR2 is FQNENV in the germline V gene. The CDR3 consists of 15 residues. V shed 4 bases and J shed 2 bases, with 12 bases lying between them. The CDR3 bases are TGTGCCAGCAGCCCTAGTCTCGGGGGCAATCAGCCCCAGCATTTT. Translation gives CASSPSLGGNQPQHF. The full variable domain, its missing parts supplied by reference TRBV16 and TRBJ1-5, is GEEVAQTPKHLVRGEGQKAKLYCAPIKGHSYVFWYQQVLKNEFKFLISFQNENVFDETGMPKERFSAKCLPNSPCSLEIQATKLEDSAVYFCASSPSLGGNQPQHFGDGTRLSIL.

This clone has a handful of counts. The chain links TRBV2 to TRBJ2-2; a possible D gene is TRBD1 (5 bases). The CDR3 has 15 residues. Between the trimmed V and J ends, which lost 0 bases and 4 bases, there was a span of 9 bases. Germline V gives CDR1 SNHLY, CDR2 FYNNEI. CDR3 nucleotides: TGTGCCAGCAGTGAAGCGGGGCAGTCCACCGGGGAGCTGTTTTTT. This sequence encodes CASSEAGQSTGELFF. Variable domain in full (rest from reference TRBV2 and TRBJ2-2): EPEVTQTPSHQVTQMGQEVILRCVPISNHLYFYWYRQILGQKVEFLVSFYNNEISEKSEIFDDQFSVERPDGSNFTLKIRSTKLEDSAMYFCASSEAGQSTGELFFGEGSRLTVL.

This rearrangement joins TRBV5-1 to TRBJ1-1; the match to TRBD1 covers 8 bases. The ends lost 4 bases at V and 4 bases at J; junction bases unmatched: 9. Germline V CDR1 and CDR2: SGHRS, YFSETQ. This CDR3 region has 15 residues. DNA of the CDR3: TGCGCCAGCAGCGTACAGGGGGAGTTTGGCACTGAAGCTTTCTTT. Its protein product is CASSVQGEFGTEAFF.

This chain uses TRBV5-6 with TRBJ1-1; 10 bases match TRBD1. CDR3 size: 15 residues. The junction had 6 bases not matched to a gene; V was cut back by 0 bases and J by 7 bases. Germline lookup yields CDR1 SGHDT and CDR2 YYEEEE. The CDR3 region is CASSLDRDRGGEAFF. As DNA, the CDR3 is TGTGCCAGCAGCTTGGACCGGGACAGGGGCGGTGAAGCTTTCTTT.

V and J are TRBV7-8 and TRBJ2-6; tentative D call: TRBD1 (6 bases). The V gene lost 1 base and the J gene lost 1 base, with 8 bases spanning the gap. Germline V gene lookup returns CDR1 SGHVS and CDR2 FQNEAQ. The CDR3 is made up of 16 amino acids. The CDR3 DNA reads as TGTGCCAGCAGCTTAGGCAGGGGATCTGGGGCCAACGTCCTGACTTTC. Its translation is CASSLGRGSGANVLTF.

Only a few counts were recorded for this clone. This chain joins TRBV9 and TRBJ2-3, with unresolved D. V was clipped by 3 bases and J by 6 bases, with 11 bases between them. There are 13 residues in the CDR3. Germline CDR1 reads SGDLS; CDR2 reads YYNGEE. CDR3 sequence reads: CASSAYSSDTQYF. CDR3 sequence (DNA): TGTGCCAGCAGCGCTTATAGTTCGGATACGCAGTATTTT.

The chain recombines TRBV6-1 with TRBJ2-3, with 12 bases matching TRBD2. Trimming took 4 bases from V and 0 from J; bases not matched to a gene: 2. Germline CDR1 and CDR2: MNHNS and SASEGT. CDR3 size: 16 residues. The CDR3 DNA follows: TGTGCCAGCAGTGCGCTAGCGGGGGGGAGCACAGATACGCAGTATTTT. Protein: CASSALAGGSTDTQYF.

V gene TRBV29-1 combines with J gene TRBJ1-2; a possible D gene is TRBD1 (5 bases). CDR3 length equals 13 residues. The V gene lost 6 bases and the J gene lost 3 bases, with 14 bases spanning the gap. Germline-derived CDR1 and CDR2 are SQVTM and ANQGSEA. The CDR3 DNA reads TGCAGCGTCCCACTTTGGGGGGACTATGGCTACACCTTC. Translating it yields CSVPLWGDYGYTF.

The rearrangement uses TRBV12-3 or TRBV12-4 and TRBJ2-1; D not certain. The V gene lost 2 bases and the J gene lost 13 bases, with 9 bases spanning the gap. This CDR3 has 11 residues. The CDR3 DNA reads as TGTGCCAGCAGTTTATTCGAGCAACAGTTCTTC. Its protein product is CASSLFEQQFF.

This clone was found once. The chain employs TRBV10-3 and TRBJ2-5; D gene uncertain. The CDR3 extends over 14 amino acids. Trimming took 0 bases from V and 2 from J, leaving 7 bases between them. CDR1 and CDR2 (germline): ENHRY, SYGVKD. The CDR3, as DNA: TGTGCCATCAGTGAGTCGAGGCAGCAAGAGACCCAGTACTTC. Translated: CAISESRQQETQYF.

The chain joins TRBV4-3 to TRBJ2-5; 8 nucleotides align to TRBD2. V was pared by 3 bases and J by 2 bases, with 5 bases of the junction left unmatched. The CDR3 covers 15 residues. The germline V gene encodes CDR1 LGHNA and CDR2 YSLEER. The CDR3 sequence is CASSQGLGKQETQYF. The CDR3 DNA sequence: TGCGCCAGCAGCCAGGGACTAGGGAAACAAGAGACCCAGTACTTC.

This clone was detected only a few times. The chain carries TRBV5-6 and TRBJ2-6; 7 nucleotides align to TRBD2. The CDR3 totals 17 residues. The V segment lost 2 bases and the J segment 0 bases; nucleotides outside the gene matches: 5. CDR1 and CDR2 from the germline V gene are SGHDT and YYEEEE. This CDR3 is CASSFGDYLSGANVLTF. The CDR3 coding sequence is TGTGCCAGCAGCTTCGGGGACTACCTCTCTGGGGCCAACGTCCTGACTTTC.

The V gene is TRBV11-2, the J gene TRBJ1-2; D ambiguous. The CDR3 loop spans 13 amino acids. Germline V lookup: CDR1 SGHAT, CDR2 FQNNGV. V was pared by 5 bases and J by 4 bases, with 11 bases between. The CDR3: CASSPELSYGYTF. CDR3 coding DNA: TGTGCCAGCAGCCCCGAACTGTCCTATGGCTACACCTTC.

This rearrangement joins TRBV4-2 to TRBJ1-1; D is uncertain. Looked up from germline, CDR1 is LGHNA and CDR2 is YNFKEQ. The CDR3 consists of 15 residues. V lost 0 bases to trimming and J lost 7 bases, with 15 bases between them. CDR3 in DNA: TGTGCCAGCAGCCAAGACTTCACGGGTCGGAATGAAGCTTTCTTT. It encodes CASSQDFTGRNEAFF.

Here the CDR3 DNA reads TGTGCCAGCAGCTTTCCGGGACAGAGGAATGAAAAACTGTTTTTT. Its protein product is CASSFPGQRNEKLFF. This chain joins TRBV7-6 and TRBJ1-4, with 7 bases fitting TRBD1. Germline lookup yields CDR1 SGHVS and CDR2 FNYEAQ. The CDR3 spans 15 residues. The trim removed 3 bases at V and 5 bases at J, leaving 6 bases unmatched.

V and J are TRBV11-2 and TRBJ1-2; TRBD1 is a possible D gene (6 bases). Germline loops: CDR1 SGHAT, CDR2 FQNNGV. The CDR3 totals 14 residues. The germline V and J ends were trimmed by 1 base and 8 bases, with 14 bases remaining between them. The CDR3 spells CASSLGTGSGGYTF. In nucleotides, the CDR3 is TGTGCCAGCAGCTTAGGAACAGGGTCGGGAGGCTACACCTTC.